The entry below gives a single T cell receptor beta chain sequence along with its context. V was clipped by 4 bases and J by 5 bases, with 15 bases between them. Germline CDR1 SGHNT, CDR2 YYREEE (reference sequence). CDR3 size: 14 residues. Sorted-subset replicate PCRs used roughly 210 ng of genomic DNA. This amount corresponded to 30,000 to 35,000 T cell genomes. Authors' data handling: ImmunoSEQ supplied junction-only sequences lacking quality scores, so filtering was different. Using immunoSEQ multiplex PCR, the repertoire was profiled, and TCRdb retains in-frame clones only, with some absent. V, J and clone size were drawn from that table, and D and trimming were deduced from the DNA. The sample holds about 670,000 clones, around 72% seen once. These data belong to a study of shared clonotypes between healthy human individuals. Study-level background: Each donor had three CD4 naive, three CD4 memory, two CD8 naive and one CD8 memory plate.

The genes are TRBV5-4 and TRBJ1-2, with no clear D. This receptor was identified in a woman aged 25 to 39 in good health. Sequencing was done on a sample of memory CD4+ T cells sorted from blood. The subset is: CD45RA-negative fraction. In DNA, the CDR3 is TGTGCCAGCAGCCAAGAGGAGACGGTATATGGCTACACCTTC. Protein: CASSQEETVYGYTF.